The present T cell receptor beta chain was sequenced within a study of CD8 T cells in ankylosing spondylitis. Study-wide results and limits: Some motif variants were previously reported in reactive arthritis synovial fluid and blood. For ankylosing spondylitis blood, a TCR beta motif of eight or nine highly homologous variants appeared characteristic.

The authors made TCR beta libraries by quantitative 5'-RACE with molecular barcodes. TCRdb itself ran the 5' RACE reads through MiXCR, one entry per CDR3 protein. The sample yields 650,000 to 800,000 distinct CDR3 sequences, roughly 20% seen once. The CDR3 runs to 12 residues. The germline V gene encodes CDR1 SQVTM and CDR2 ANQGSEA. V lost 4 bases and J lost 8, with 12 bases in between. In this sample, this clonotype turned up many times. The antigen is not known. What was sequenced was blood, either unsorted or a sorted T cell fraction (not recorded which). The source is a male donor with ankylosing spondylitis. This chain links TRBV29-1 with TRBJ2-1; TRBD1 or TRBD2 may be the D gene (7 bases each). The CDR3 coding sequence is TGCAGCGTTGCAGGGGGGGTAGATGAGCAGTTCTTC. Translated, it gives CSVAGGVDEQFF.